This TCR beta chain was recorded in a study of PD-1 blockade in classical Hodgkin lymphoma. General study points: Nothing has yet pinned down what causes the repertoire differences, possibly disease activity or prior therapy. CD4+ TCR diversity rose significantly by C4D1, and CD8+ TCR diversity did not.

Germline V lookup: CDR1 MDHEN, CDR2 SYDVKM. Deletions cut 6 bases from V and 6 bases from J, with 18 bases between. The CDR3 is made up of 15 amino acids. Remarks on this clone: What it binds is not known.

Repertoires were generated with immunoSEQ multiplex PCR, while TCRdb's copy carries only in-frame clones and drops some. The table has a few thousand clones, about 80% seen once. Indicated time point: cycle 4 day 1 (C4D1), after more than five weeks of nivolumab. Each patient's relapse followed autologous stem cell transplantation, and brentuximab vedotin exposure varied. Purification of CD4+ T cells from thawed PBMCs was achieved by magnetic negative selection. The rearrangement uses TRBV28 and TRBJ2-1; D tentatively reads TRBD1 or TRBD2 (6 bases each). The sequence was collected from a human donor with classical Hodgkin lymphoma. The input for sequencing was CD4+ T cells from blood, taken before the fourth cycle of nivolumab. CDR3 in DNA: TGTGCCAGCAGGGGGACGGGGGCTTATGGCAATGAGCAGTTCTTC. It specifies CASRGTGAYGNEQFF. The variable domain in full, completed from reference TRBV28 and TRBJ2-1, reads DVKVTQSSRYLVKRTGEKVFLECVQDMDHENMFWYRQDPGLGLRLIYFSYDVKMKEKGDIPEGYSVSREKKERFSLILESASTNQTSMYLCASRGTGAYGNEQFFGPGTRLTVL.